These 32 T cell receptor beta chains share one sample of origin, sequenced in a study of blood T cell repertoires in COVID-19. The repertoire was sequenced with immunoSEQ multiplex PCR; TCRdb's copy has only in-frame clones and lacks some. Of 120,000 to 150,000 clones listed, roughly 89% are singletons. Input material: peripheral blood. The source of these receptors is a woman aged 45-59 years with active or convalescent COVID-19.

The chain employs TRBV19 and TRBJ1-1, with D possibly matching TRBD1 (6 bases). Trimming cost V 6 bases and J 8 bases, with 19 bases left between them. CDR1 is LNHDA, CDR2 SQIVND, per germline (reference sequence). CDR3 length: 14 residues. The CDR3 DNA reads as TGTGCCAGTAGCCCGCTCGGACAGCAGTTAGAAGCTTTCTTT. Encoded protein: CASSPLGQQLEAFF.

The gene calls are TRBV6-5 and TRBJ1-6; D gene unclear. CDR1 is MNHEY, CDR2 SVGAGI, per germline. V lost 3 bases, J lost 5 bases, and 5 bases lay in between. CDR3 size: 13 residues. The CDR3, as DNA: TGTGCCAGCAGTTATACGGATAATTCACCCCTCCACTTT. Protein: CASSYTDNSPLHF.

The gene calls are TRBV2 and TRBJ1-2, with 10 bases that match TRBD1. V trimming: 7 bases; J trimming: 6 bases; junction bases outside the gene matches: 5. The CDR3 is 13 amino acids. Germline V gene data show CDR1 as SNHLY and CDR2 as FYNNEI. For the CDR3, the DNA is TGTGCCAGCACACGGGACAGGGGTAATGGCTACACCTTC. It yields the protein CASTRDRGNGYTF.

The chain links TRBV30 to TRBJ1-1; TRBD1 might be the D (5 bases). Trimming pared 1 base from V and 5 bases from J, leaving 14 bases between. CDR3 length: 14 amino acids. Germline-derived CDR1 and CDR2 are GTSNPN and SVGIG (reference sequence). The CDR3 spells CAWSGDSLQTEAFF. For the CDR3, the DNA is TGTGCCTGGAGTGGAGACAGTTTACAGACTGAAGCTTTCTTT.

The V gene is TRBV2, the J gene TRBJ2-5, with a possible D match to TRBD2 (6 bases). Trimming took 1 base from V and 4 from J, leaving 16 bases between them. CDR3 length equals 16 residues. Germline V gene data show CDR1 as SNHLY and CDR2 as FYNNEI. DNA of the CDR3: TGTGCCAGCAGTGAAGGATTAGCGGTAGGAGGAGAGACCCAGTACTTC. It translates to CASSEGLAVGGETQYF.

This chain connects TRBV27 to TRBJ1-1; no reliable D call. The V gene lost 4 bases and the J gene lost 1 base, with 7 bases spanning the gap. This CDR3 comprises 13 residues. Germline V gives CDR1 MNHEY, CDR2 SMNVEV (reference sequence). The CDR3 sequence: CASSSIGNTEAFF. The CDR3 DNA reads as TGTGCCAGCAGTTCTATTGGGAACACTGAAGCTTTCTTT.

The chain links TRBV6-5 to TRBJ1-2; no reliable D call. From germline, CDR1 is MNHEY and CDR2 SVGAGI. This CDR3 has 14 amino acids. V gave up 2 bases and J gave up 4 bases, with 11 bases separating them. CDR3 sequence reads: CASSYEGDVYGYTF. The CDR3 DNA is TGTGCCAGCAGTTACGAGGGCGACGTCTATGGCTACACCTTC.

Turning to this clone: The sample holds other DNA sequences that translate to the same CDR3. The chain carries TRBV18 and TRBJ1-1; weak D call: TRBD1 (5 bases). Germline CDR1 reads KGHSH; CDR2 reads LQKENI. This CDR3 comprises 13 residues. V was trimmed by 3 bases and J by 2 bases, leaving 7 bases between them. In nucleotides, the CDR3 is TGTGCCAGCTCACCTCAGGGTAACACTGAAGCTTTCTTT. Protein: CASSPQGNTEAFF.

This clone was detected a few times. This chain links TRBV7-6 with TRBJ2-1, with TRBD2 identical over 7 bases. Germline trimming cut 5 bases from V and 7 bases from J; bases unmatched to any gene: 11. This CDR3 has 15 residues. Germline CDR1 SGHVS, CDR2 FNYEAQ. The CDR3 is CASSTGRAGANEQFF. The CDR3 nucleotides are TGTGCCAGCAGCACTGGACGGGCGGGAGCAAATGAGCAGTTCTTC.

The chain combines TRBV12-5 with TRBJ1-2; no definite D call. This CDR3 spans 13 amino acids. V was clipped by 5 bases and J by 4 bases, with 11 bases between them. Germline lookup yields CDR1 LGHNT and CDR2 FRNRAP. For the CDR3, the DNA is TGTGCTAGTGGTCCCATACCGGGCTATGGCTACACCTTC. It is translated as CASGPIPGYGYTF. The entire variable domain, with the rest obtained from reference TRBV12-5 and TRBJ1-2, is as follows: DARVTQTPRHKVTEMGQEVTMRCQPILGHNTVFWYRQTMMQGLELLAYFRNRAPLDDSGMPKDRFSAEMPDATLATLKIQPSEPRDSAVYFCASGPIPGYGYTFGSGTRLTVV.

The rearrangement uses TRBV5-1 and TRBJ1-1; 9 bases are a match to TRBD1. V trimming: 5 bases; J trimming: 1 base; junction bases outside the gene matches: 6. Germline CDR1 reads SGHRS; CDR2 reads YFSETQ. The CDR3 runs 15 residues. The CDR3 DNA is TGCGCCAGCAGGTGGGGACAGGGTAAGAACACTGAAGCTTTCTTT. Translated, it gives CASRWGQGKNTEAFF.

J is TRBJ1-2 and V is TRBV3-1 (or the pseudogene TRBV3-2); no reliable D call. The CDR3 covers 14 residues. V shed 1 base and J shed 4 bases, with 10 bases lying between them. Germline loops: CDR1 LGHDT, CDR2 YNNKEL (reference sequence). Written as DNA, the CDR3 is TGTGCCAGCAGCCAAGTGGCAGCGGTCTATGGCTACACCTTC. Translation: CASSQVAAVYGYTF.

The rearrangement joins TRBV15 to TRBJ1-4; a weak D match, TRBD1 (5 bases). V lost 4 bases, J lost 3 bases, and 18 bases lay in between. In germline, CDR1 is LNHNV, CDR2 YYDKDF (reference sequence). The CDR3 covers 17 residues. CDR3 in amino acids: CATSKDPGGVPNEKLFF. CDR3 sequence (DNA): TGTGCCACCAGCAAGGACCCCGGAGGGGTCCCTAATGAAAAACTGTTTTTT.

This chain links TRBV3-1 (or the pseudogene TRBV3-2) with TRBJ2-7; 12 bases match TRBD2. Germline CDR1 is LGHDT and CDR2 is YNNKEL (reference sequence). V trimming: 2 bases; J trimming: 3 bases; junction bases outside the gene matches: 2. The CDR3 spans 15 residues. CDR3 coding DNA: TGTGCCAGCAGCCAATCTAGCGGGGGGGTCTACGAGCAGTACTTC. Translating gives CASSQSSGGVYEQYF.

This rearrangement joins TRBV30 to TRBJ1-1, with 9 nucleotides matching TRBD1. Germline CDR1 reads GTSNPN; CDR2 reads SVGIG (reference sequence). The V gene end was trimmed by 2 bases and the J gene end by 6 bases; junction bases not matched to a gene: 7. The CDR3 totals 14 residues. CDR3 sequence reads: CAWSFRDRAAEAFF. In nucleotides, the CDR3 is TGTGCCTGGAGTTTCCGGGACAGGGCCGCTGAAGCTTTCTTT.

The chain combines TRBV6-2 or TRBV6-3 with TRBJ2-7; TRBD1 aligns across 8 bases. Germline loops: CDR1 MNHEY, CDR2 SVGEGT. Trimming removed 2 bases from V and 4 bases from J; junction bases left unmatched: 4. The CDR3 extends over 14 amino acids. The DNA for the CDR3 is TGTGCCAGCAGTTACCGGGACAGGAGATACGAGCAGTACTTC. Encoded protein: CASSYRDRRYEQYF.

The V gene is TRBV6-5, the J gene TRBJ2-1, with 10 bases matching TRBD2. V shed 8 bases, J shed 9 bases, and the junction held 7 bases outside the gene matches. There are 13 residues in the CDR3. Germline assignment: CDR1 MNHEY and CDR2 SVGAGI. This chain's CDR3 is CASGGTSVGEQFF. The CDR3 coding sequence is TGTGCCAGCGGCGGGACTAGCGTAGGTGAGCAGTTCTTC.

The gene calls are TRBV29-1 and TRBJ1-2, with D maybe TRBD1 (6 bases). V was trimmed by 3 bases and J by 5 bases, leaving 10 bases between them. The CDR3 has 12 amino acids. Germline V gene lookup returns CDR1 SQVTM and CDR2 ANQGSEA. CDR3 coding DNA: TGCAGCGTTGATTTACAGGGATATGGCTACACCTTC. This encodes CSVDLQGYGYTF.

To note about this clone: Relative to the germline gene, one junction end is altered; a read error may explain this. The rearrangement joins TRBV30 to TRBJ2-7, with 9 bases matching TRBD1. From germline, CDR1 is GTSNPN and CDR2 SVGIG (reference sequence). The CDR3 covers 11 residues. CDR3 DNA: TGTGCGTGGACAGGGGACTACGAGCAGTACTTC. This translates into CAWTGDYEQYF.

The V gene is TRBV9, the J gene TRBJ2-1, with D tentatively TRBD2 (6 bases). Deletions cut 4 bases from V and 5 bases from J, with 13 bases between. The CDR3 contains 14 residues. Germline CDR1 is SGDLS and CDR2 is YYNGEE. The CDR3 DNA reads TGTGCCAGCAGCCCCCGTGCGGGAAACAATGAGCAGTTCTTC. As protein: CASSPRAGNNEQFF.

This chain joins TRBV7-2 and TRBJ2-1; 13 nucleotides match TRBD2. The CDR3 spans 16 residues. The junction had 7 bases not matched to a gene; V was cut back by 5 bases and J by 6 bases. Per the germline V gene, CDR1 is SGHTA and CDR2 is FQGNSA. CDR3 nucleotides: TGTGCCAGCAGCCCCGTCGGGACTAGCGGGGCCAATGAGCAGTTCTTC. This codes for CASSPVGTSGANEQFF.

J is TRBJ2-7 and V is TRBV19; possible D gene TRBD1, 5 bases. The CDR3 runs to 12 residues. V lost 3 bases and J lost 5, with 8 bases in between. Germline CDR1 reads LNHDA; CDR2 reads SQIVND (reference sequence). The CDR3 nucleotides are TGTGCCAGTAGTATCCGCAGGGACGAGCAGTACTTC. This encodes CASSIRRDEQYF.

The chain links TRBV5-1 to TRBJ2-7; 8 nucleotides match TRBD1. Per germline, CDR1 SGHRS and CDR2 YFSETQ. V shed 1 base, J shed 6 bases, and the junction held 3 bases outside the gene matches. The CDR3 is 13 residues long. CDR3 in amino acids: CASSLRTGPEQYF. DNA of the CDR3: TGCGCCAGCAGCTTGCGGACAGGGCCCGAGCAGTACTTC.

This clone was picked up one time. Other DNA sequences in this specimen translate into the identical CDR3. This CDR3 reads CASSIGTGSYEQYF. The CDR3 nucleotides are TGTGCCAGTAGTATTGGGACAGGTTCCTACGAGCAGTACTTC. This chain connects TRBV19 to TRBJ2-7, with 8 bases that match TRBD1. CDR3 size: 14 residues. Looked up from germline, CDR1 is LNHDA and CDR2 is SQIVND (reference sequence). Unmatched junction bases numbered 2, after V lost 3 bases and J lost 1 base. The full variable domain, with the rest looked up from reference TRBV19 and TRBJ2-7, is DGGITQSPKYLFRKEGQNVTLSCEQNLNHDAMYWYRQDPGQGLRLIYYSQIVNDFQKGDIAEGYSVSREKKESFPLTVTSAQKNPTAFYLCASSIGTGSYEQYFGPGTRLTVT.

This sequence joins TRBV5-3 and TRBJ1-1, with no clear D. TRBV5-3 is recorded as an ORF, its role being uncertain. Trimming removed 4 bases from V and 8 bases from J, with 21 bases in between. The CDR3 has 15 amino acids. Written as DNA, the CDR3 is TGTGCCAGAAGCCCGAGATGGGCCCGTCCTGGAGAAGCTTTCTTT. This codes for CARSPRWARPGEAFF.

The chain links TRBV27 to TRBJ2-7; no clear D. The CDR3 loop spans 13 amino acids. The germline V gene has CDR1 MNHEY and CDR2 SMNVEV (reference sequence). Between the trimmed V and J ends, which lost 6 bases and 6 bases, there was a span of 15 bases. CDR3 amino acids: CASSLGVSSEQYF. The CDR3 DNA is TGTGCCAGCAGCTTAGGAGTTTCCAGCGAGCAGTACTTC.

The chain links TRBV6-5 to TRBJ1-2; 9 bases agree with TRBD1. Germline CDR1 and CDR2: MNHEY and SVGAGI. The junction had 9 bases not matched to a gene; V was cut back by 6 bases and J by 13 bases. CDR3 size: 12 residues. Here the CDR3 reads CASSRDRGEPTF. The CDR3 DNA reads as TGTGCCAGCAGCCGCGACAGGGGGGAGCCCACCTTC.

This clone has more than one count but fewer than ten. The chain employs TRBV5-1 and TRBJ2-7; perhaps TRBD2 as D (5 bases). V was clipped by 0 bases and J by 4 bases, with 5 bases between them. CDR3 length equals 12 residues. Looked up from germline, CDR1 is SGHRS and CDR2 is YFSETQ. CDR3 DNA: TGCGCCAGCAGCTTGGGGGAGTACGAGCAGTACTTC. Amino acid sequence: CASSLGEYEQYF.

The chain's CDR3 is CASSPEGLLTGELFF. The CDR3 DNA reads as TGTGCCAGCTCACCGGAGGGACTACTTACCGGGGAGCTGTTTTTT. The V call is TRBV18, the J call TRBJ2-2, with 7 positions matching TRBD2. This CDR3 is built from 15 residues. Germline lookup yields CDR1 KGHSH and CDR2 LQKENI. The V and J ends lost 3 bases and 5 bases, in that order; junction bases with no gene match: 6. Combining the CDR3 with reference TRBV18 and TRBJ2-2 gives the whole variable domain NAGVMQNPRHLVRRRGQEARLRCSPMKGHSHVYWYRQLPEEGLKFMVYLQKENIIDESGMPKERFSAEFPKEGPSILRIQQVVRGDSAAYFCASSPEGLLTGELFFGEGSRLTVL.

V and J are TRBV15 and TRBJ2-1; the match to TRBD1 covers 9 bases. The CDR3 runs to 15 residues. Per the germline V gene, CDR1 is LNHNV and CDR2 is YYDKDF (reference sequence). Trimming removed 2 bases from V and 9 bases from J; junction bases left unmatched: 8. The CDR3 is CATSRRQGDQSEQFF. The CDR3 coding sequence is TGTGCCACCAGCAGACGACAGGGGGATCAATCTGAGCAGTTCTTC. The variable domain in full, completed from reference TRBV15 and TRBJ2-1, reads DAMVIQNPRYQVTQFGKPVTLSCSQTLNHNVMYWYQQKSSQAPKLLFHYYDKDFNNEADTPDNFQSRRPNTSFCFLDIRSPGLGDTAMYLCATSRRQGDQSEQFFGPGTRLTVL.

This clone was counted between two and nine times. The CDR3 nucleotides read TGTGCCAGCAGACGGGGACTAGCGGCTAGCACAGATACGCAGTATTTT. This translates into CASRRGLAASTDTQYF. This rearrangement joins TRBV7-2 to TRBJ2-3; 11 bases are shared with TRBD2. Per germline, CDR1 SGHTA and CDR2 FQGNSA. Trimming cost V 6 bases and J 0 bases; bases outside gene matches: 5. This CDR3 comprises 16 residues. The entire variable domain, with the rest obtained from reference TRBV7-2 and TRBJ2-3, is as follows: GAGVSQSPSNKVTEKGKDVELRCDPISGHTALYWYRQSLGQGLEFLIYFQGNSAPDKSGLPSDRFSAERTGGSVSTLTIQRTQQEDSAVYLCASRRGLAASTDTQYFGPGTRLTVL.

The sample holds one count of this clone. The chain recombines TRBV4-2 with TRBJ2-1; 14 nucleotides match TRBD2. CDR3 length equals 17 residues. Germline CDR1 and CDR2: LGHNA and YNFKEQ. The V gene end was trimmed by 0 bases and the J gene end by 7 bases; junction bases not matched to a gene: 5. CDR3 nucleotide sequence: TGTGCCAGCAGCCAAGATGGGACTAGCGGGGGCCAGAATGAGCAGTTCTTC. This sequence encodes CASSQDGTSGGQNEQFF.